The TCR beta chain under discussion was sequenced for a study of blood T cells in healthy people across ages. Across the study: About one barcoded beta molecule per two T cells was captured by template switching.

A minimum of 6 micrograms of total RNA was extracted per sample. Using a J-beta primer mix together with a sample-barcoded 5' primer, a second PCR was run for roughly 6 to 12 cycles. TCRdb recomputed calls from the 5' RACE reads with MiXCR, one row per CDR3 protein. Here the sample spans some 1,000,000 distinct CDR3 sequences, about 23% being singletons. The germline V and J ends were trimmed by 5 bases and 0 bases, with 11 bases remaining between them. The germline gives CDR1 MDHEN, CDR2 SYDVKM. CDR3 size: 15 residues. These data also featured in a second study, about T cells of mothers and their children. This second study notes: Researchers put all of the extracted RNA into cDNA synthesis, using around 1.5 ug per 15 ul. The authors identified no persistent microchimeric T cell clones.

The sequenced sample was blood. This rearrangement joins TRBV28 to TRBJ2-4; either TRBD1 or TRBD2 may fit D (5 bases each). The sequence came from a girl aged 2-10 years in good health. The CDR3 here is CASSEGFLAKNIQYF. CDR3 in DNA: TGTGCCAGCAGTGAGGGGTTCCTAGCCAAAAACATTCAGTACTTC.